This TCR beta chain was captured in a study of response to subunit inactivated influenza vaccine. Study-wide results and caveats: Seasonal influenza vaccination, on each occasion, was suggested by the authors to recruit few new T cells.

A remark on this clonotype: As yet, its antigen is unknown.

This CDR3 has 11 residues. Deletions cut 5 bases from V and 8 bases from J, with 9 bases between. Germline assignment: CDR1 SGHAT and CDR2 FQNNGV. Each CDR3 protein is one row after TCRdb ran MiXCR on the RT-PCR reads. Of hundreds of thousands of distinct CDR3 sequences listed, 6.5% to 8% are singletons. The starting material was PBMCs from blood, obtained approximately 25 months after vaccination. This receptor was obtained from a man between 50 and 69 years old who received an inactivated influenza vaccine. The chain links TRBV11-2 to TRBJ1-1, with D hard to call. CDR3 coding DNA: TGTGCCAGCAGCCCCCTATCGGAAGCTTTCTTT. It codes for CASSPLSEAFF.